Listed here are 16 T cell receptor beta chains from one sample, sequenced in a study of blood T cells in healthy people across ages. A J-beta primer mix and a sample-barcoded 5' primer were used in a second PCR of about 7 to 12 cycles. MiXCR was run by TCRdb on the 5' RACE reads, yielding one entry per CDR3 protein. The repertoire includes 1.5 million to 1.9 million distinct CDR3 sequences, about 45% of them detected once, and approximately 4% sits in the top ten. The sequenced material came from blood. These receptors all stem from a woman aged 18-29 years in good health.

This chain links TRBV7-2 with TRBJ2-5; 7 bases line up with TRBD2. CDR1 is SGHTA, CDR2 FQGNSA, per germline. The CDR3 totals 16 residues. V gave up 7 bases and J gave up 5 bases; unmatched junction bases: 16. Written as DNA, the CDR3 is TGTACCAGCAATAACTGGGGACGGGGGGAAACGGAGACCCAGTACTTC. Its translation is CTSNNWGRGETETQYF.

Regarding this clonotype: Its ends do not fully match the called genes, so a read error is possible. DNA of the CDR3: TGTGCCGGCAGCCAACAGGGAATTGATGGCTACACCTTC. As protein: CAGSQQGIDGYTF. This rearrangement joins TRBV7-9 to TRBJ1-2, with D perhaps matching TRBD1 (6 bases). CDR3 length: 13 residues. Germline CDR1 SEHNR, CDR2 FQNEAQ (reference sequence).

This chain uses TRBV6-5 with TRBJ2-7, with TRBD1 as a possible D gene (6 bases). CDR3 length: 14 amino acids. Germline lookup yields CDR1 MNHEY and CDR2 SVGAGI. V was clipped by 5 bases and J by 2 bases, with 13 bases between them. The DNA for the CDR3 is TGTGCCAGCAGTGTACAGGGATGGGCCTACGAGCAGTACTTC. Translating it yields CASSVQGWAYEQYF.

This clonotype showed up just a few times. The CDR3 is CASGHGGGGTQYF. DNA for the CDR3: TGTGCCAGCGGGCACGGGGGGGGAGGAACGCAGTATTTT. The V and J genes are TRBV12-3 or TRBV12-4 and TRBJ2-3; 8 bases line up with TRBD2. This CDR3 spans 13 amino acids. After removal of 8 bases from V and 9 bases from J, the junction contained 10 bases not matched to a gene.

CDR3 in amino acids: CASSQLSAVCEQFF. The CDR3 DNA is TGTGCCAGCAGCCAACTTAGCGCAGTCTGTGAGCAGTTCTTC. The rearrangement links TRBV14 to TRBJ2-1; weak D call: TRBD2 (5 bases). Trimming took off 2 bases at V and 9 bases at J, with 14 bases between the two ends. This CDR3 has 14 residues. Germline loops: CDR1 SGHDN, CDR2 FVKESK.

The rearrangement joins TRBV7-2 to TRBJ1-3; D gene ambiguous. The germline V gene encodes CDR1 SGHTA and CDR2 FQGNSA. The V and J ends lost 5 bases and 4 bases respectively, with 9 bases between them. The CDR3 has 13 amino acids. The CDR3 DNA sequence: TGTGCCAGCAGCGTAGTAGGGGGAAACACCATATATTTT. This sequence encodes CASSVVGGNTIYF.

This clonotype occurred once. A read error may explain this, as a much larger clone is one base away. The chain couples TRBV29-1 to TRBJ2-1; D is perhaps TRBD1 (5 bases). Germline V gene sequence: CDR1 SQVTM, CDR2 ANQGSEA. Trimming cost V 6 bases and J 13 bases, with 22 bases left between them. This CDR3 has 13 amino acids. The CDR3 sequence is CSVVFARAETQFF. In nucleotides, the CDR3 is TGCAGCGTAGTATTCGCCAGGGCCGAGACCCAGTTCTTC.

This sequence joins TRBV24-1 and TRBJ2-1; tentatively, D is TRBD1 or TRBD2 (5 bases each). CDR1 is KGHDR, CDR2 SFDVKD, per germline. The germline V and J ends were trimmed by 5 bases and 9 bases, with 13 bases remaining between them. This CDR3 is 13 amino acids long. CDR3 sequence: CATSGNRDGEQFF. CDR3 DNA sequence: TGTGCCACCAGTGGTAACCGGGACGGTGAGCAGTTCTTC.

This sequence joins TRBV27 and TRBJ1-1; D uncertain. The CDR3 sequence is 12 residues long. Trimming stripped 8 bases from V and 10 bases from J, with 17 bases between. Germline V gene data show CDR1 as MNHEY and CDR2 as SMNVEV (reference sequence). This CDR3 reads CASRTAGERAFF. Written as DNA, the CDR3 is TGTGCCAGCCGTACCGCCGGTGAGCGAGCTTTCTTT.

The genes are TRBV27 and TRBJ2-1, with 12 bases lining up with TRBD2. The V segment lost 6 bases and the J segment 13 bases; nucleotides outside the gene matches: 13. The CDR3 sequence is 15 residues long. The germline V gene encodes CDR1 MNHEY and CDR2 SMNVEV (reference sequence). CDR3 region: CASRDRLAGEETQFF. The CDR3 DNA sequence: TGTGCCAGCAGAGATCGACTAGCGGGAGAAGAGACCCAGTTCTTC.

This clonotype appeared a single time. V usage is TRBV27 and J usage is TRBJ2-7; tentatively, D is TRBD1 (5 bases). CDR3 length: 14 amino acids. Germline V gives CDR1 MNHEY, CDR2 SMNVEV (reference sequence). V gave up 2 bases and J gave up 3 bases, with 11 bases separating them. For the CDR3, the DNA is TGTGCCAGCAGTTTACTCTCAGGGCACTACGAGCAGTACTTC. This translates into CASSLLSGHYEQYF.

This clonotype was counted a few times. This chain uses TRBV5-1 with TRBJ2-7; either TRBD1 or TRBD2 may supply D (5 bases each). From germline, CDR1 is SGHRS and CDR2 YFSETQ. V shed 0 bases and J shed 2 bases, with 9 bases lying between them. The CDR3 is made up of 14 amino acids. The CDR3 region has the DNA TGCGCCAGCAGCTTGGATGGGGGACCCTACGAGCAGTACTTC. It codes for CASSLDGGPYEQYF.

J is TRBJ2-5 and V is TRBV20-1; D is ambiguous. The germline V gene has CDR1 DFQATT and CDR2 SNEGSKA (reference sequence). With 0 bases removed from V and 7 bases from J, the gap between germline ends came to 15 bases. The CDR3 loop spans 14 amino acids. CDR3 protein: CSARDPPPPGTQYF. DNA for the CDR3: TGCAGTGCTAGAGATCCCCCCCCTCCGGGGACCCAGTACTTC.

Remarks on this clonotype: At one of its ends the junction is not consistent with the germline gene, which may arise from a read error. The chain joins TRBV10-3 to TRBJ2-1; 8 bases are shared with TRBD1. CDR3 length: 16 amino acids. From germline, CDR1 is ENHRY and CDR2 SYGVKD. The CDR3 here is CAISEPGTGRGNERFF. In nucleotides, the CDR3 is TGTGCCATCAGTGAGCCCGGGACAGGAAGGGGCAATGAGCGGTTCTTC.

The chain combines TRBV5-1 with TRBJ2-1; 8 nucleotides match TRBD1. The CDR3 contains 15 residues. V dropped 5 bases and J dropped 5; count of bases not matched to a gene: 9. CDR1 is SGHRS and CDR2 is YFSETQ in the germline V gene. The CDR3 spells CASSKEGDRHNEQFF. DNA of the CDR3: TGCGCCAGCAGTAAGGAGGGGGACAGGCACAATGAGCAGTTCTTC.

This clonotype turned up a few times. The V gene is TRBV5-4, the J gene TRBJ2-1; a possible D gene is TRBD2 (6 bases). This CDR3 region has 16 residues. The V end was cut by 1 base, the J end by 8 bases, with 19 bases between. Looked up from germline, CDR1 is SGHNT and CDR2 is YYREEE (reference sequence). The CDR3 region is CASSLSYGSLRYEQFF. DNA of the CDR3: TGTGCCAGCAGCTTGTCTTACGGGAGCTTGAGGTATGAGCAGTTCTTC.